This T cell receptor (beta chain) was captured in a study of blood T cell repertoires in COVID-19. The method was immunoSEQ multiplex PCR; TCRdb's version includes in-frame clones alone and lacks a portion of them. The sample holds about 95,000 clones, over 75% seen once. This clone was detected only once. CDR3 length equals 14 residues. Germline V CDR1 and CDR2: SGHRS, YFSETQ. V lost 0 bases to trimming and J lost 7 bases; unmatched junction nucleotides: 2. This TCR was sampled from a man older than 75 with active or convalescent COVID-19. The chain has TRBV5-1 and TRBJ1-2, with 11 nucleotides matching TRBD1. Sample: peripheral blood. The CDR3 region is CASSLGTGGVGYTF. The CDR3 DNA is TGCGCCAGCAGCTTGGGGACAGGGGGCGTTGGCTACACCTTC. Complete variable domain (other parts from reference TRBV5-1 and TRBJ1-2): KAGVTQTPRYLIKTRGQQVTLSCSPISGHRSVSWYQQTPGQGLQFLFEYFSETQRNKGNFPGRFSGRQFSNSRSEMNVSTLELGDSALYLCASSLGTGGVGYTFGSGTRLTVV.